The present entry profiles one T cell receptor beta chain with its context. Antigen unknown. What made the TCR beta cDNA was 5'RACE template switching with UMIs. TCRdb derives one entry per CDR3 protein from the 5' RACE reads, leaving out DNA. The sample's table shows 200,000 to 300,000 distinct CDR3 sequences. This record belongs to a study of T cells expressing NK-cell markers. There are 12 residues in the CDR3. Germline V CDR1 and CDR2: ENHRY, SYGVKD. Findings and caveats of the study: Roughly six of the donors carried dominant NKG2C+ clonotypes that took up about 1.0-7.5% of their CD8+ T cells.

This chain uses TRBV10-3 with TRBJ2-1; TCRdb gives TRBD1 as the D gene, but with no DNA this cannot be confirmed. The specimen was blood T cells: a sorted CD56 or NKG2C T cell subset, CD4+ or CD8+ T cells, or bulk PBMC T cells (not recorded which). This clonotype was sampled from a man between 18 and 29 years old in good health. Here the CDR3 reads CAISEGDPDQFF.